The 14 T cell receptor beta chains presented below share a single source sample, sequenced in a study of cytomegalovirus exposure and HLA in healthy donors. PCR was performed using 60 Vbeta and 13 Jbeta primers. Generated by immunoSEQ multiplex PCR, the TCRdb table keeps only in-frame clones and is missing some. The profile covers 150,000 to 200,000 clones, with approximately 80% appearing a single time and approximately 2.4% taken by the ten largest. The sequenced sample was PBMCs. Every receptor here comes from a woman aged 45-59 years in good health and CMV-seropositive.

The V and J genes are TRBV5-1 and TRBJ2-2; unclear D gene. V gave up 1 base and J gave up 6 bases, with 7 bases separating them. CDR3 length equals 13 residues. Germline V lookup: CDR1 SGHRS, CDR2 YFSETQ. The CDR3 DNA sequence: TGCGCCAGCAGCTTGCCAGGTGCCGGGGAGCTGTTTTTT. This codes for CASSLPGAGELFF.

The chain couples TRBV9 to TRBJ1-6; TRBD1 aligns across 10 bases. V lost 0 bases and J lost 6; bases outside the gene matches: 3. Germline lookup yields CDR1 SGDLS and CDR2 YYNGEE. CDR3 length equals 16 residues. CDR3 DNA: TGTGCCAGCAGCGTAGGGGGGACAGGGGTTAATTCACCCCTCCACTTT. Its protein product is CASSVGGTGVNSPLHF.

The chain joins TRBV7-3 to TRBJ2-6; the match to TRBD1 covers 10 bases. V lost 6 bases and J lost 1; bases outside the gene matches: 3. Germline CDR1 reads SGHTA; CDR2 reads FQGTGA. This CDR3 is built from 16 residues. The CDR3: CASSRTGGSGANVLTF. DNA for the CDR3: TGTGCCAGCAGTCGGACAGGGGGGTCTGGGGCCAACGTCCTGACTTTC.

The chain recombines TRBV19 with TRBJ2-6, with D perhaps TRBD1 (6 bases). The CDR3 loop spans 15 amino acids. V shed 3 bases and J shed 2 bases, with 8 bases lying between them. Germline CDR1 is LNHDA and CDR2 is SQIVND (reference sequence). The CDR3 nucleotides are TGTGCCAGTAGTATGGACAGAGCTGGGGCCAACGTCCTGACTTTC. Amino acids: CASSMDRAGANVLTF.

Concerning this clone itself: Within the sample, other DNA sequences also encode this same CDR3. This chain uses TRBV30 with TRBJ2-7; D not resolved. V lost 0 bases and J 3 bases, leaving 6 bases between the germline ends. This CDR3 contains 12 residues. The V gene's germline CDR1 is GTSNPN and CDR2 SVGIG (reference sequence). The CDR3 reads CAWSVSSYEQYF. CDR3 bases: TGTGCCTGGAGTGTAAGTAGCTACGAGCAGTACTTC.

This chain joins TRBV30 and TRBJ1-4; D is uncertain. Germline CDR1 and CDR2: GTSNPN and SVGIG (reference sequence). The CDR3 has 15 amino acids. The V end lost 5 bases, the J end lost 2 bases, and 15 bases lay between the germline ends. The CDR3 region has the DNA TGTGCCTGGGGGAGGAGCCCGGGGACTAATGAAAAACTGTTTTTT. Translated, it gives CAWGRSPGTNEKLFF.

This chain joins TRBV5-6 and TRBJ1-5; D unclear. Germline-derived CDR1 and CDR2 are SGHDT and YYEEEE. The CDR3 loop spans 14 amino acids. Trimming left V 3 bases short and J 1 base short, with 8 bases between. CDR3 coding DNA: TGTGCCAGCAGCTCCCATGGCAGCAATCAGCCCCAGCATTTT. As protein: CASSSHGSNQPQHF. The whole variable domain, filled in from reference TRBV5-6 and TRBJ1-5, reads DAGVTQSPTHLIKTRGQQVTLRCSPKSGHDTVSWYQQALGQGPQFIFQYYEEEERQRGNFPDRFSGHQFPNYSSELNVNALLLGDSALYLCASSSHGSNQPQHFGDGTRLSIL.

This chain links TRBV11-2 with TRBJ1-1; 8 nucleotides line up with TRBD1. Germline CDR1 reads SGHAT; CDR2 reads FQNNGV. The CDR3 is made up of 15 amino acids. Losses at the gene ends were 5 bases for V and 0 bases for J; bases not matched to a gene: 5. The CDR3 spells CASSQDRGMNTEAFF. Written as DNA, the CDR3 is TGTGCCAGCAGCCAAGACAGGGGCATGAACACTGAAGCTTTCTTT.

This clone was seen just once. Germline is not matched at one junction end, which may reflect a read error. V usage is TRBV6-5 and J usage is TRBJ1-2; D ambiguous. Germline lookup yields CDR1 MNHEY and CDR2 SVGAGI. The CDR3 is made up of 13 amino acids. CDR3: CASRRAQSDGHTF. The DNA of the CDR3 is TGTGCCAGTAGGCGGGCACAGTCCGATGGCCACACCTTC.

CDR3: CASRPDRANQPQHF. The CDR3 nucleotides read TGTGCCAGCAGACCTGACAGGGCTAATCAGCCCCAGCATTTT. The chain couples TRBV2 to TRBJ1-5, with TRBD1 matching over 7 bases. CDR3 length equals 14 residues. Germline lookup yields CDR1 SNHLY and CDR2 FYNNEI. The V gene end was trimmed by 6 bases and the J gene end by 4 bases; junction bases not matched to a gene: 6.

The chain has TRBV6-1 and TRBJ2-5, with TRBD2 as a possible D gene (6 bases). Trimming took off 6 bases at V and 4 bases at J, with 15 bases between the two ends. Per the germline V gene, CDR1 is MNHNS and CDR2 is SASEGT. The CDR3 sequence is 14 residues long. The CDR3 is CASSSGRETETQYF. DNA of the CDR3: TGTGCCAGCAGCTCCGGACGGGAGACAGAGACCCAGTACTTC.

CDR3 sequence (DNA): TGTGCCAGCAGTTTCATATCGGGACAGGGGGTGACCCAGTACTTC. Its translation: CASSFISGQGVTQYF. V usage is TRBV27 and J usage is TRBJ2-5; 11 nucleotides line up with TRBD1. Germline CDR1 MNHEY, CDR2 SMNVEV (reference sequence). The CDR3 totals 15 residues. V dropped 3 bases and J dropped 7; count of bases not matched to a gene: 7.

Here the CDR3 DNA reads TGTGCCAGCAGCTTCGATGGGCAGGGGGCAAACGGGGAGCTGTTTTTT. Its translation is CASSFDGQGANGELFF. The chain is built from TRBV11-3 and TRBJ2-2; 8 bases agree with TRBD1. CDR1 SGHNT and CDR2 YENEEA come from the germline V gene. V shed 3 bases and J 7 bases; nucleotides not matched to a gene: 10. The CDR3 extends over 16 amino acids.

Notes on this clone: Other nucleotide sequences in the sample specify the same CDR3. The chain carries TRBV7-2 and TRBJ2-2; D is ambiguous. The CDR3 runs to 12 residues. Trimming left V 4 bases short and J 4 bases short, with 4 bases between. Germline V gene lookup returns CDR1 SGHTA and CDR2 FQGNSA. Written as DNA, the CDR3 is TGTGCCAGCAGCTCTAGCACCGGGGAGCTGTTTTTT. Translating gives CASSSSTGELFF.